At least ten counts were recorded for the clone carrying this T cell receptor (beta chain). Its antigen is currently unknown. This CDR3 has 12 amino acids. Deletions cut 3 bases from V and 8 bases from J, with 10 bases between. CDR1 GTSNPN and CDR2 SVGIG come from the germline V gene (reference sequence). Four subsets defined by CD45RA and CD27 were sorted after CD3, CD4, CD8 and live/dead staining. This sample was included in a study of naive and memory T cell subsets. General observations from the study: In CD4 and CD8 cells, diversity dropped from naive through EMRA.

Both TRBC1 and TRBC2 were covered by a beta constant-region primer of two equimolar oligonucleotides. TCRdb itself ran the UMI-ligation and nested PCR reads through MiXCR, one entry per CDR3 protein. The sample has 25,000 to 30,000 distinct CDR3 sequences; about 10% are singletons. This sequence originates from a human donor in good health. The rearrangement joins TRBV30 to TRBJ1-4; D is uncertain. Sequenced input: effector memory CD4+ T cells from blood. Documented subset: effector memory, CD45RA- CD27-. CDR3 loop: CAWSRLREKLFF. CDR3 nucleotide sequence: TGTGCCTGGAGCAGGCTGAGGGAAAAACTGTTTTTT.